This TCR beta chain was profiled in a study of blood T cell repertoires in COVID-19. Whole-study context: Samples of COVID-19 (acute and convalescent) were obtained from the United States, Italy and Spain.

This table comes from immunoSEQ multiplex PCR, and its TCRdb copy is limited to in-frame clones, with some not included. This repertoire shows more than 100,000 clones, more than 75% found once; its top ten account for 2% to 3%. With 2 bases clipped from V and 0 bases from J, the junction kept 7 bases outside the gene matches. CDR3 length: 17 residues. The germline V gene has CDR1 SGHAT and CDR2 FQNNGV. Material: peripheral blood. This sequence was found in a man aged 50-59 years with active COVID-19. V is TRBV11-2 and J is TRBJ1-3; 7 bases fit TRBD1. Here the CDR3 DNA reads TGTGCCAGCAGCTTACGGACAGGCTACGTCTCTGGAAACACCATATATTTT. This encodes CASSLRTGYVSGNTIYF. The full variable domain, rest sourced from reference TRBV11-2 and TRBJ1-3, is EAGVAQSPRYKIIEKRQSVAFWCNPISGHATLYWYQQILGQGPKLLIQFQNNGVVDDSQLPKDRFSAERLKGVDSTLKIQPAKLEDSAVYLCASSLRTGYVSGNTIYFGEGSWLTVV.